This T cell receptor beta chain is drawn from a study of blood T cell repertoires in COVID-19. Study as a whole: T cells, B-cell-depleted T cells, or PBMCs supplied cDNA or gDNA.

Libraries were prepared by immunoSEQ multiplex PCR; TCRdb keeps only in-frame clonotypes and omits some of them. The data show approximately 200,000 clones, with approximately 90% seen just once and more than 2% held by the top ten. Trimming took 4 bases from V and 2 from J; bases not matched to a gene: 6. The CDR3 has 15 residues. Germline CDR1 is MGHRA and CDR2 is YSYEKL. V gene TRBV4-1 combines with J gene TRBJ1-1; 8 bases match TRBD1. The source is a woman aged 25 to 39 who had recovered from COVID-19. Sequencing was done on a sample of PBMCs or T cells enriched from blood (not recorded which). CDR3 nucleotide sequence: TGCGCCAGCAGCCCTTCGGACAGGGTTAACACTGAAGCTTTCTTT. Translation: CASSPSDRVNTEAFF.